A selection of T cell receptor beta chains follows, all from one sample in a study of radiotherapy plus CTLA-4 blockade in lung cancer. Clones were sequenced by immunoSEQ multiplex PCR, and TCRdb holds only the in-frame ones, with some missing. The data contain tens of thousands of clones, 83% of them singletons. Sequences were derived from peripheral blood, sampled from a patient treated with radiotherapy plus ipilimumab. These receptors were obtained from a human donor with non-small cell lung cancer who had stable disease on radiotherapy plus ipilimumab. Both conserved end residues are part of each CDR3. Fields, in order: clone size, J gene, D gene, V gene, CDR3 protein, CDR3 DNA. A D gene is named only where the DNA matches it firmly. Part of the rows lack a size; the others show once, few, many or a class for expanded clones.

-,TRBJ1-4,-,TRBV18,CASSPSQGTTNEKLFF,TGTGCCAGCTCACCATCCCAGGGGACCACTAATGAAAAACTGTTTTTT
-,TRBJ2-5,TRBD1,TRBV6-5,CASSYSGQGAKETQYF,TGTGCCAGCAGTTACTCGGGACAGGGGGCAAAAGAGACCCAGTACTTC
once,TRBJ2-4,-,TRBV19,CASSIDFLAKNIQYF,TGTGCCAGTAGTATTGACTTTTTAGCCAAAAACATTCAGTACTTC
-,TRBJ2-3,TRBD2,TRBV5-4,CASSGGTTRTDTQYF,TGTGCCAGCAGCGGCGGGACTACCCGCACAGATACGCAGTATTTT
-,TRBJ2-7,-,TRBV7-6,CASSPDSQGYEQYF,TGTGCCAGCAGCCCGGATTCGCAAGGCTACGAGCAGTACTTC
few,TRBJ2-1,-,TRBV6-4,CASSDTAEEYNEQFF,TGTGCCAGCAGTGACACAGCGGAAGAATACAATGAGCAGTTCTTC
few,TRBJ2-5,TRBD2,TRBV19,CASSIGSGRGETQYF,TGTGCCAGTAGTATAGGCAGCGGGAGAGGCGAGACCCAGTACTTC
-,TRBJ1-6,TRBD1,TRBV12-5,CASEDRGLPLHF,TGTGCTAGTGAGGACAGGGGGCTACCCCTCCACTTT
-,TRBJ1-1,-,TRBV20-1,CSAVHGQAFF,TGCAGTGCGGTCCACGGCCAAGCTTTCTTT
once,TRBJ2-3,TRBD2,TRBV10-1,CATGSGGAGDTQYF,TGCGCCACCGGTAGCGGGGGGGCCGGAGATACGCAGTATTTT
-,TRBJ1-4,-,TRBV5-1,CASSEEWIEVEKLFF,TGCGCCAGCAGCGAGGAGTGGATAGAGGTTGAAAAACTGTTTTTT
-,TRBJ2-5,TRBD2,TRBV5-1,CASSWGGETQYF,TGCGCCAGTTCCTGGGGGGGGGAGACCCAGTACTTC
-,TRBJ1-6,-,TRBV4-1,CASSQDRSGGSPLHF,TGCGCCAGCAGCCAAGATCGGAGTGGGGGATCACCCCTCCACTTT
-,TRBJ2-7,TRBD1,TRBV28,CASSLTGTGPLEQYF,TGTGCCAGCAGTTTAACCGGGACAGGGCCCCTCGAGCAGTACTTC
few,TRBJ2-5,TRBD2,TRBV6-1,CASRRLAVQETQYF,TGTGCCAGCAGGCGACTAGCGGTACAAGAGACCCAGTACTTC
-,TRBJ2-2,-,TRBV6-5,CASSPEGLTGELFF,TGTGCCAGCAGCCCAGAGGGTTTAACGGGGGAGCTGTTTTTT
-,TRBJ2-3,TRBD2,TRBV7-9,CASSVPLSGGASDTQYF,TGTGCCAGCAGCGTCCCCCTCAGCGGGGGGGCCTCAGATACGCAGTATTTT
-,TRBJ2-7,-,TRBV6-5,CASGSYSYEQYF,TGTGCCAGCGGGAGTTATTCCTACGAGCAGTACTTC
few,TRBJ2-3,TRBD2,TRBV30,CAWSDGGGADTQYF,TGTGCCTGGAGTGACGGCGGGGGGGCGGATACGCAGTATTTT
-,TRBJ1-6,-,TRBV19,CASSIEGGYDYNSPLHF,TGTGCCAGTAGTATAGAAGGGGGGTACGATTATAATTCACCCCTCCACTTT
-,TRBJ2-5,TRBD1,TRBV18,CASSKQGAFETQYF,TGTGCCAGCTCAAAACAGGGGGCGTTTGAGACCCAGTACTTC
few,TRBJ1-2,-,TRBV30,CAWEIEGVRGYTF,TGTGCCTGGGAGATAGAGGGGGTACGAGGCTACACCTTC
-,TRBJ2-7,-,TRBV10-3,CAISEGGGMLSYEQYF,TGTGCCATCAGTGAAGGAGGGGGAATGCTCTCCTACGAGCAGTACTTC
-,TRBJ1-2,-,TRBV21-1,CASSKVEDGQSYRGYTF,TGTGCCAGCAGCAAAGTAGAGGACGGACAATCTTATAGGGGCTACACCTTC
-,TRBJ2-7,-,TRBV30,CAWVAVHDPYEQYF,TGTGCCTGGGTGGCCGTTCACGACCCCTACGAGCAGTACTTC
-,TRBJ1-4,-,TRBV11-1,CASSLYRGPGEKLFF,TGTGCCAGCAGCTTGTATCGGGGGCCGGGTGAAAAACTGTTTTTT
once,TRBJ1-6,-,TRBV9,CASSVAPGLGNSPLHF,TGTGCCAGCAGCGTAGCTCCGGGCCTTGGTAATTCACCCCTCCACTTT
-,TRBJ2-4,-,TRBV5-1,CASLGLAKNIQYF,TGCGCCAGCTTGGGGTTGGCCAAAAACATTCAGTACTTC
once,TRBJ2-1,-,TRBV27,CASARRLYNEQFF,TGTGCCAGTGCCAGGAGATTATACAATGAGCAGTTCTTC
-,TRBJ2-1,TRBD1,TRBV7-8,CASSTRQGIVGNEQFF,TGTGCCAGCAGCACCCGACAGGGGATCGTAGGGAATGAGCAGTTCTTC
-,TRBJ2-7,TRBD2,TRBV28,CASSPGGTLSYEQYF,TGTGCCAGCAGTCCGGGGGGGACTCTATCATACGAGCAGTACTTC
-,TRBJ2-1,-,TRBV13,CASSFSSHEQFF,TGTGCCAGCAGCTTTAGCTCCCATGAGCAGTTCTTC
-,TRBJ1-5,-,TRBV5-1,CASSLLGSDNQPQHF,TGCGCCAGCAGCTTGTTGGGGTCCGACAATCAGCCCCAGCATTTT